This T cell receptor beta chain comes out of a study of graft-versus-host responses after intestinal transplantation. Trimming took off 2 bases at V and 0 bases at J, with 12 bases between the two ends. In germline, CDR1 is SQVTM, CDR2 ANQGSEA. This CDR3 has 15 residues. Profiled with immunoSEQ multiplex PCR; TCRdb holds only in-frame clones, not every one. Of more than 90,000 clones listed, 85% to 95% are singletons. With regard to this clone: Its antigen remains unknown.

The chain combines TRBV29-1 with TRBJ2-3, with D possibly being TRBD1 (6 bases). The sequencing used unstimulated CD8+ T cells sorted from spleen or lymph node cells, collected before transplant. This clonotype originated in a human donor who was the organ donor for an intestinal transplant. CDR3 bases: TGCAGCGTTGAACCAGGGGTGGTTAGCACAGATACGCAGTATTTT. Protein: CSVEPGVVSTDTQYF.